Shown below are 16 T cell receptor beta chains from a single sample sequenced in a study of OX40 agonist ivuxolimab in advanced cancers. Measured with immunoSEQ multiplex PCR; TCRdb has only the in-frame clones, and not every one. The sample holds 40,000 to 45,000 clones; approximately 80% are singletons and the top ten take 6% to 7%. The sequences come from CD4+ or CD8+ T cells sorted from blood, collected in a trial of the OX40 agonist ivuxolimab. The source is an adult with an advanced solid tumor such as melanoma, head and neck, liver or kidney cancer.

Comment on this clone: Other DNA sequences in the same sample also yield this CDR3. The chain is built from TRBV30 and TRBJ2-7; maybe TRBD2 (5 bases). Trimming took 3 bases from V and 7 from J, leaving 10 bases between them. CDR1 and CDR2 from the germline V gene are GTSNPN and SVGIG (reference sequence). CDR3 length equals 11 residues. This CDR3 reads CAWSQDSEQYF. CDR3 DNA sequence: TGTGCCTGGAGCCAGGACTCTGAGCAGTACTTC.

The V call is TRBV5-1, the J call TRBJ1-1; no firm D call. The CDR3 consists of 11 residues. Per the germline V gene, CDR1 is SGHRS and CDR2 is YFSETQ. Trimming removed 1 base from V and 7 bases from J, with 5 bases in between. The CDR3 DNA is TGCGCCAGCAGCTTGTCAGATGAAGCTTTCTTT. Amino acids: CASSLSDEAFF. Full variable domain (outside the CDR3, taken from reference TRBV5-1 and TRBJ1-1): KAGVTQTPRYLIKTRGQQVTLSCSPISGHRSVSWYQQTPGQGLQFLFEYFSETQRNKGNFPGRFSGRQFSNSRSEMNVSTLELGDSALYLCASSLSDEAFFGQGTRLTVV.

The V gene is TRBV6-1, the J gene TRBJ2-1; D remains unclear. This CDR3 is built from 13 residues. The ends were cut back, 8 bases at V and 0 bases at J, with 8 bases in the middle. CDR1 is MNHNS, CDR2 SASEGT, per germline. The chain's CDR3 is CASLGSSYNEQFF. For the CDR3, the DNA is TGTGCCAGCCTCGGAAGCTCCTACAATGAGCAGTTCTTC.

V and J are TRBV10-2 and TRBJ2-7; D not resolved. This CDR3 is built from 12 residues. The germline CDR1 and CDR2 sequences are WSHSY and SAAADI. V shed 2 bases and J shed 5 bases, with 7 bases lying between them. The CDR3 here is CASSERPDEQYF. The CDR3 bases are TGCGCCAGCAGTGAGAGGCCAGACGAGCAGTACTTC.

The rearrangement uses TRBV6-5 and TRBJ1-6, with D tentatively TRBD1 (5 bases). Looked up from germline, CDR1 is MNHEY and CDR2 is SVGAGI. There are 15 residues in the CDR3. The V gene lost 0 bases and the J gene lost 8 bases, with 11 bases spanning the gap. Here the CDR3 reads CASSYSDGGDSPLHF. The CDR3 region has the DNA TGTGCCAGCAGTTACTCGGACGGAGGGGATTCACCCCTCCACTTT.

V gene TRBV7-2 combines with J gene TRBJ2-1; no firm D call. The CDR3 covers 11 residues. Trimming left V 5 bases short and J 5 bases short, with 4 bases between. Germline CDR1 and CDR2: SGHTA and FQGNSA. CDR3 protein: CASSRNNEQFF. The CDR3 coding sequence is TGTGCCAGCAGCCGGAACAATGAGCAGTTCTTC.

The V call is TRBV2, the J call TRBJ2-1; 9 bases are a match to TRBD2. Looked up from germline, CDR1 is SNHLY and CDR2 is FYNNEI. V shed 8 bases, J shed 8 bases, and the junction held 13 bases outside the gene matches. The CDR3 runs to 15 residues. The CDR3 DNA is TGTGCCAGCTACGAGGCGGGAGGGCCATTCGATGAGCAGTTCTTC. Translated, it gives CASYEAGGPFDEQFF.

CDR3: CASSQVSRGNTIYF. CDR3 bases: TGCGCCAGCAGCCAAGTATCGCGGGGAAACACCATATATTTT. The chain joins TRBV4-3 to TRBJ1-3; D is unclear. Germline lookup yields CDR1 LGHNA and CDR2 YSLEER. The CDR3 is made up of 14 amino acids. The V end lost 1 base, the J end lost 4 bases, and 8 bases lay between the germline ends.

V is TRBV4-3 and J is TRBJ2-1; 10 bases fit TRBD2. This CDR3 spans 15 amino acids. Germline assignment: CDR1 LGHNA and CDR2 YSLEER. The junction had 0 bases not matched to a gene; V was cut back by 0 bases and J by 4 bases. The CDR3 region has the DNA TGCGCCAGCAGCCAAGAGACTAGCGGGTACAATGAGCAGTTCTTC. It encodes CASSQETSGYNEQFF.

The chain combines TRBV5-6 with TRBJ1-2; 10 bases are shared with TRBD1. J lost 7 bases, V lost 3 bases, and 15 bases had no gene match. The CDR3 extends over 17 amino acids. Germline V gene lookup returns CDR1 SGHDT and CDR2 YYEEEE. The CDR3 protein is CASSYPGTGVSLRGYTF. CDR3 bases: TGTGCCAGCAGCTATCCCGGGACAGGGGTCTCATTGCGTGGCTACACCTTC.

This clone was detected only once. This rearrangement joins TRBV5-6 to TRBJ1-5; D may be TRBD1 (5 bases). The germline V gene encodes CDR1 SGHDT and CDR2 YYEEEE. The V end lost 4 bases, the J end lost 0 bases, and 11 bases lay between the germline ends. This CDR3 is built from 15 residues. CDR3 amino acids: CASSPRGGSNQPQHF. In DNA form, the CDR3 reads TGTGCCAGCAGCCCGCGGGGGGGTAGCAATCAGCCCCAGCATTTT. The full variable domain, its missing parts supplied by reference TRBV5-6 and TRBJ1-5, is DAGVTQSPTHLIKTRGQQVTLRCSPKSGHDTVSWYQQALGQGPQFIFQYYEEEERQRGNFPDRFSGHQFPNYSSELNVNALLLGDSALYLCASSPRGGSNQPQHFGDGTRLSIL.

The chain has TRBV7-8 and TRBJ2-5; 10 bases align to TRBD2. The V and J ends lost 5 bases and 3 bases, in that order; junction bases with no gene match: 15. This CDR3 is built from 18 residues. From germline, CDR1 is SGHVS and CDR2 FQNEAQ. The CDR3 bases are TGTGCCAGCAGCCCGCCGGGACTAGCGACCTTCGGGGAAGAGACCCAGTACTTC. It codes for CASSPPGLATFGEETQYF.

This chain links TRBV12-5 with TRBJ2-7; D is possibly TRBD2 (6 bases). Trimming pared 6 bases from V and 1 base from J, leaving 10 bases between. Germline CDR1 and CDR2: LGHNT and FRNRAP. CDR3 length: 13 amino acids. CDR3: CASGGGVSYEQYF. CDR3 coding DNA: TGTGCTAGTGGAGGAGGGGTTTCCTACGAGCAGTACTTC.

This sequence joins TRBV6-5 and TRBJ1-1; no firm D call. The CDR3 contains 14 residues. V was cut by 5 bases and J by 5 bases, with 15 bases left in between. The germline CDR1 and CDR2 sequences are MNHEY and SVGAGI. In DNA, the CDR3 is TGTGCCAGCAGTAAACCCTCAGGAAAAACTGAAGCTTTCTTT. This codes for CASSKPSGKTEAFF.

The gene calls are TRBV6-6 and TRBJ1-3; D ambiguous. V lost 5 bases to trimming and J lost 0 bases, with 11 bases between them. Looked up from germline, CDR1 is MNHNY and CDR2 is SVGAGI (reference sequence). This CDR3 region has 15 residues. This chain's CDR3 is CASSHNRDSGNTIYF. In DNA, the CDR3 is TGTGCCAGCAGTCATAACAGAGACTCTGGAAACACCATATATTTT.

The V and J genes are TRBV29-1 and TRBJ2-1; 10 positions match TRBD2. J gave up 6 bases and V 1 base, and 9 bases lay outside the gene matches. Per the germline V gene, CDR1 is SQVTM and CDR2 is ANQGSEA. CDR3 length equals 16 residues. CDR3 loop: CSVEAAGGPVGNEQFF. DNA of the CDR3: TGCAGCGTTGAAGCAGCGGGAGGGCCGGTTGGCAATGAGCAGTTCTTC.